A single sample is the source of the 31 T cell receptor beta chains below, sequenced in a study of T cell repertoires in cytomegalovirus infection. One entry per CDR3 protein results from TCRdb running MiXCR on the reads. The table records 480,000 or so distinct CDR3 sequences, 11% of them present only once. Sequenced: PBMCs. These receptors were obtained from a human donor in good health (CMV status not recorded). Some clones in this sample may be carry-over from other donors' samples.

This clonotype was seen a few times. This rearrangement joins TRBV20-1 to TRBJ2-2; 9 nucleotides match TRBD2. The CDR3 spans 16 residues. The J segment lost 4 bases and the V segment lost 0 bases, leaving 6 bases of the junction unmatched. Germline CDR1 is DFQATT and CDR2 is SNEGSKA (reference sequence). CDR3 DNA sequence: TGCAGTGCTAGAGAGGATAGCGGGGGATTCACCGGGGAGCTGTTTTTT. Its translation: CSAREDSGGFTGELFF.

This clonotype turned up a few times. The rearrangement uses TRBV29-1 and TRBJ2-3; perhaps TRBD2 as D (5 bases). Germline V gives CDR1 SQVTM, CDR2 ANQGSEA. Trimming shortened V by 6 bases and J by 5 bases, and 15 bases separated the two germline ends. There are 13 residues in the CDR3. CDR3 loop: CSVDPAGRDTQYF. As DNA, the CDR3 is TGCAGCGTCGACCCCGCGGGTAGAGATACGCAGTATTTT.

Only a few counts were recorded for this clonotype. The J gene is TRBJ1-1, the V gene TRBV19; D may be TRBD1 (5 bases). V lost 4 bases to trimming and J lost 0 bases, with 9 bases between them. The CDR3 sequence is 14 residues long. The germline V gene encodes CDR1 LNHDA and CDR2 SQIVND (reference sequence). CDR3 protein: CASSSPGVNTEAFF. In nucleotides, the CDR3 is TGTGCCAGTAGTAGCCCGGGGGTGAACACTGAAGCTTTCTTT.

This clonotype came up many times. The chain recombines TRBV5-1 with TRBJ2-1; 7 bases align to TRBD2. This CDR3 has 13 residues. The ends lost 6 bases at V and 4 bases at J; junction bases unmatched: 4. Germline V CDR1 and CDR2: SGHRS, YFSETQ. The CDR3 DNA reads TGCGCCAGCACCGGCGGGGGTTACAATGAGCAGTTCTTC. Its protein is CASTGGGYNEQFF. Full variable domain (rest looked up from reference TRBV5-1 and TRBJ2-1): KAGVTQTPRYLIKTRGQQVTLSCSPISGHRSVSWYQQTPGQGLQFLFEYFSETQRNKGNFPGRFSGRQFSNSRSEMNVSTLELGDSALYLCASTGGGYNEQFFGPGTRLTVL.

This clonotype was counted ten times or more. This CDR3 is CASPEGSLFGYTF. The CDR3 DNA reads TGTGCCAGCCCAGAGGGATCGCTATTTGGCTACACCTTC. The genes are TRBV2 and TRBJ1-2, with unresolved D. The CDR3 is made up of 13 amino acids. V was pared by 8 bases and J by 7 bases, with 17 bases between. Germline CDR1 reads SNHLY; CDR2 reads FYNNEI.

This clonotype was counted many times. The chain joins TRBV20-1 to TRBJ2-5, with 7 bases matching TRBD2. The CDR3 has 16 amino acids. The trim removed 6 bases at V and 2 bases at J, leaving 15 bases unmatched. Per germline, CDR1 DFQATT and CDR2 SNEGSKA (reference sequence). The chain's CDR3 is CSAANMRGGAQETQYF. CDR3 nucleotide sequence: TGCAGTGCGGCAAATATGCGCGGGGGAGCTCAAGAGACCCAGTACTTC.

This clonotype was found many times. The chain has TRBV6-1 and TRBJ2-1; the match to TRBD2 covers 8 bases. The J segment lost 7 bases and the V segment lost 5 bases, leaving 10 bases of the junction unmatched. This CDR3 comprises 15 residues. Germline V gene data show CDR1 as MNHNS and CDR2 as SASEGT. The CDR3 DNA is TGTGCCAGCAGTTCCGGGACTAGTCAAGTTAATGAGCAGTTCTTC. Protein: CASSSGTSQVNEQFF.

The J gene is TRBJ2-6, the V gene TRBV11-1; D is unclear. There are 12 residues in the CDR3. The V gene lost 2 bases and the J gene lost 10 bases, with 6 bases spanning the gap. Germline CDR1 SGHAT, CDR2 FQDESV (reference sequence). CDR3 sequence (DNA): TGTGCCAGCAGCTTACCCCCAAACGTCCTGACTTTC. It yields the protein CASSLPPNVLTF.

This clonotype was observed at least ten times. The DNA of the CDR3 is TGCGCCAGCAGCTTGGTTCCTAGCCCTATCAATGAGCAGTTCTTC. It is translated as CASSLVPSPINEQFF. V usage is TRBV5-1 and J usage is TRBJ2-1; D possibly corresponds to TRBD2 (5 bases). Per the germline V gene, CDR1 is SGHRS and CDR2 is YFSETQ. V was shortened by 0 bases and J by 6 bases, with 13 bases between the two germline ends. The CDR3 consists of 15 residues. Filled out from reference TRBV5-1 and TRBJ2-1, the complete variable domain reads KAGVTQTPRYLIKTRGQQVTLSCSPISGHRSVSWYQQTPGQGLQFLFEYFSETQRNKGNFPGRFSGRQFSNSRSEMNVSTLELGDSALYLCASSLVPSPINEQFFGPGTRLTVL.

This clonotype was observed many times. In DNA form, the CDR3 reads TGTGCCAGCAGCTTGTCGCGGGGGGGCGGAGAGACCCAGTACTTC. Translating it yields CASSLSRGGGETQYF. The genes are TRBV11-2 and TRBJ2-5; 9 nucleotides align to TRBD2. CDR3 size: 15 residues. The V gene end was trimmed by 3 bases and the J gene end by 4 bases; junction bases not matched to a gene: 6. Germline CDR1 is SGHAT and CDR2 is FQNNGV.

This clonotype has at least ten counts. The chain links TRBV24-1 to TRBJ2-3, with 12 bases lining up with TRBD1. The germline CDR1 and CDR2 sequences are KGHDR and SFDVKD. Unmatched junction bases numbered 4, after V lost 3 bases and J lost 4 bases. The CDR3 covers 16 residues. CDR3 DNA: TGTGCCACCAGTGATCCCGGGACAGGGGGCGCAGATACGCAGTATTTT. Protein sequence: CATSDPGTGGADTQYF.

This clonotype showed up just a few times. The CDR3 DNA reads as TGTGCCAGTAGTATAAGGAGAGGGTGGGTGGAGAGCAATCAGCCCCAGCATTTT. Its protein is CASSIRRGWVESNQPQHF. The V gene is TRBV19, the J gene TRBJ1-5; D gene uncertain. The CDR3 consists of 18 residues. Per germline, CDR1 LNHDA and CDR2 SQIVND (reference sequence). Between the trimmed V and J ends, which lost 2 bases and 1 base, there was a span of 18 bases.

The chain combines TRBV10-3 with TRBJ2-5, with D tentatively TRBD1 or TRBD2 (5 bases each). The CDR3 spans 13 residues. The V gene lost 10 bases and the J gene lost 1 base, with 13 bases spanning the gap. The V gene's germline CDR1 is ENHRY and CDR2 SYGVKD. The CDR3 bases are TGTGCCACCCGGGGCGGGCTCCAAGAGACCCAGTACTTC. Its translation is CATRGGLQETQYF.

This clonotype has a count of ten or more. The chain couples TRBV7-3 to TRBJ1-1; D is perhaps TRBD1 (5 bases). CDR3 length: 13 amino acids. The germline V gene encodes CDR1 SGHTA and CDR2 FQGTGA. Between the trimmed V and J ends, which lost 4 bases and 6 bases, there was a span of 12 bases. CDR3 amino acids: CASSSQWGSEAFF. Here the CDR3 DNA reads TGTGCCAGCAGCTCCCAATGGGGCTCTGAAGCTTTCTTT.

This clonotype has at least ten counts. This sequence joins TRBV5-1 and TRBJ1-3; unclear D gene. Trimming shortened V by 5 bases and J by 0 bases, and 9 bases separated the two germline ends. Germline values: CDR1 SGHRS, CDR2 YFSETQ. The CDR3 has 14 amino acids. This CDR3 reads CASRQAGSGNTIYF. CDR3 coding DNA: TGCGCCAGCAGGCAGGCGGGCTCTGGAAACACCATATATTTT.

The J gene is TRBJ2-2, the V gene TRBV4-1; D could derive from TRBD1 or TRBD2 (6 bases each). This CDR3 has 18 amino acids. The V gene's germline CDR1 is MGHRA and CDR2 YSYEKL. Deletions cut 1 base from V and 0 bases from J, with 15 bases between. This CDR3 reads CASSQGGGLDSNTGELFF. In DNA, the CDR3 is TGCGCCAGCAGCCAAGGAGGGGGGCTGGACTCGAACACCGGGGAGCTGTTTTTT.

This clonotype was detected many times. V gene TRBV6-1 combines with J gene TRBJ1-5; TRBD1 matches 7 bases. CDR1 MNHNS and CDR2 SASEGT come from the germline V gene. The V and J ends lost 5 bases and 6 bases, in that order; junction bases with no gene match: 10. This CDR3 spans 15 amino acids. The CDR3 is CASSQGGLSGQPQHF. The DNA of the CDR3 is TGTGCCAGCAGTCAGGGGGGGCTTTCTGGTCAGCCCCAGCATTTT.

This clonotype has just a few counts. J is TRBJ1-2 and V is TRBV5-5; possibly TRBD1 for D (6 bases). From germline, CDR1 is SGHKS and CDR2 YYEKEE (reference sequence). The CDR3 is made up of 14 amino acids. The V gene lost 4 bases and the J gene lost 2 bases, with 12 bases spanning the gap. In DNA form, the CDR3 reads TGTGCCAGCAGCGCAGGGGACAACAACTATGGCTACACCTTC. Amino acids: CASSAGDNNYGYTF.

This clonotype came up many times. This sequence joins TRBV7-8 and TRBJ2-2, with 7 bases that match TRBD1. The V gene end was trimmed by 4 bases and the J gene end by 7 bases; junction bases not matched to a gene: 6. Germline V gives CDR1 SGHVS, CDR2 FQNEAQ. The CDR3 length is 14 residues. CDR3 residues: CASSSPRDSGELFF. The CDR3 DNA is TGTGCCAGCAGCTCTCCCCGGGACAGCGGGGAGCTGTTTTTT.

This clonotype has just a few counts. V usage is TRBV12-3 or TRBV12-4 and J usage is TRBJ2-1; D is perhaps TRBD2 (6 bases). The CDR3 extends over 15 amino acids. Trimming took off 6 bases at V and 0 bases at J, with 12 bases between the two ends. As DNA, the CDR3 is TGTGCCAGCAGCCGTGCGGGGATCTCCTACAATGAGCAGTTCTTC. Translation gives CASSRAGISYNEQFF.

CDR3 sequence reads: CASSEQGRGANVLTF. The CDR3 bases are TGTGCCAGCAGCGAACAGGGGAGAGGGGCCAACGTCCTGACTTTC. The chain links TRBV9 to TRBJ2-6; TRBD1 aligns across 7 bases. With V trimmed by 3 bases and J by 4 bases, 4 bases remained unmatched. The CDR3 loop spans 15 amino acids. Per the germline V gene, CDR1 is SGDLS and CDR2 is YYNGEE. The variable domain in full, with the rest retrieved from reference TRBV9 and TRBJ2-6, is DSGVTQTPKHLITATGQRVTLRCSPRSGDLSVYWYQQSLDQGLQFLIQYYNGEERAKGNILERFSAQQFPDLHSELNLSSLELGDSALYFCASSEQGRGANVLTFGAGSRLTVL.

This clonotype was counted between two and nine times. CDR3 in amino acids: CASTPNAGGGYNEQFF. The DNA for the CDR3 is TGTGCCAGCACCCCAAACGCGGGAGGCGGGTACAATGAGCAGTTCTTC. The rearrangement uses TRBV28 and TRBJ2-1, with TRBD2 identical over 8 bases. After removal of 7 bases from V and 4 bases from J, the junction contained 12 bases not matched to a gene. Germline lookup yields CDR1 MDHEN and CDR2 SYDVKM. The CDR3 extends over 16 amino acids.

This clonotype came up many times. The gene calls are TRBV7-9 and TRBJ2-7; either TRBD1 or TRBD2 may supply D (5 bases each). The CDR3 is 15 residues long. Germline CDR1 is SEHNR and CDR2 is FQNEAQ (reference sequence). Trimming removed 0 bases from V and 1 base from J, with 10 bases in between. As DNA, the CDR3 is TGTGCCAGCAGCTTAGCTCGGGACGTGTCCTACGAGCAGTACTTC. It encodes CASSLARDVSYEQYF. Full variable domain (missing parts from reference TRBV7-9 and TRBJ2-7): DTGVSQNPRHKITKRGQNVTFRCDPISEHNRLYWYRQTLGQGPEFLTYFQNEAQLEKSRLLSDRFSAERPKGSFSTLEIQRTEQGDSAMYLCASSLARDVSYEQYFGPGTRLTVT.

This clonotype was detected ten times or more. Here the CDR3 DNA reads TGTGCCAGTAGTATAGGGGTAAGCGGGTTCCAGAACACTGAAGCTTTCTTT. Translated: CASSIGVSGFQNTEAFF. V and J are TRBV19 and TRBJ1-1; D is unclear. V lost 1 base to trimming and J lost 1 base, with 16 bases between them. This CDR3 has 17 residues. CDR1 and CDR2 from the germline V gene are LNHDA and SQIVND (reference sequence).

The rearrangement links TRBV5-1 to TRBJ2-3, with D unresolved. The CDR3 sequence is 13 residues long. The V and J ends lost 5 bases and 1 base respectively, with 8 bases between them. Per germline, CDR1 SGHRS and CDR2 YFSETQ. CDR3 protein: CASRERRTDTQYF. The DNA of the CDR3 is TGCGCCAGCAGGGAACGTCGCACAGATACGCAGTATTTT. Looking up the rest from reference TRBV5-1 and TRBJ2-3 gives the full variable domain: KAGVTQTPRYLIKTRGQQVTLSCSPISGHRSVSWYQQTPGQGLQFLFEYFSETQRNKGNFPGRFSGRQFSNSRSEMNVSTLELGDSALYLCASRERRTDTQYFGPGTRLTVL.

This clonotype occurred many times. The DNA of the CDR3 is TGTGCCAGTAAACTAGCAGGTGGGGACCAAGAGACCCAGTACTTC. This gives the protein CASKLAGGDQETQYF. The V and J genes are TRBV19 and TRBJ2-5; D is perhaps TRBD2 (6 bases). Germline CDR1 is LNHDA and CDR2 is SQIVND (reference sequence). The CDR3 runs 15 residues. V was clipped by 7 bases and J by 0 bases, with 15 bases between them.

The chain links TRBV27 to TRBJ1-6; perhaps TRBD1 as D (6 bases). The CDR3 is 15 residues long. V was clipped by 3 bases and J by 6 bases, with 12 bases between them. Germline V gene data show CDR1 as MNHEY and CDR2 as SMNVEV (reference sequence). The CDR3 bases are TGTGCCAGCAGTTTTGGTAGCAGGGGTAATTCACCCCTCCACTTT. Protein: CASSFGSRGNSPLHF.

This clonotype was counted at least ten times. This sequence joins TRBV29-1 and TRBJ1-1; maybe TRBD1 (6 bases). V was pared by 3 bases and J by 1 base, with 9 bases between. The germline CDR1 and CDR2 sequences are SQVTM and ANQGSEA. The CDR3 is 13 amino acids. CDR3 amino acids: CSVDTGTNTEAFF. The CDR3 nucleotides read TGCAGCGTTGATACAGGGACGAACACTGAAGCTTTCTTT.

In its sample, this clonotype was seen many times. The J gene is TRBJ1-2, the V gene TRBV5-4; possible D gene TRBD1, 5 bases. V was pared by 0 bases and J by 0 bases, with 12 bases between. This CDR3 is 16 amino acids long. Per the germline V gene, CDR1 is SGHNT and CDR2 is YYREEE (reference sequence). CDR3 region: CASSLGGQGSNYGYTF. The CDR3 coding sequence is TGTGCCAGCAGCTTGGGGGGCCAAGGTTCTAACTATGGCTACACCTTC.

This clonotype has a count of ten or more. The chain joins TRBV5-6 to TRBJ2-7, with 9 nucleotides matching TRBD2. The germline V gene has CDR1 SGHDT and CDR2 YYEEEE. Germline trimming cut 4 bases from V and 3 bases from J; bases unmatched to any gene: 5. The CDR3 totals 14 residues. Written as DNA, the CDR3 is TGTGCCAGCAGCCCCGGGACTAGCTTCTACGAGCAGTACTTC. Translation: CASSPGTSFYEQYF.

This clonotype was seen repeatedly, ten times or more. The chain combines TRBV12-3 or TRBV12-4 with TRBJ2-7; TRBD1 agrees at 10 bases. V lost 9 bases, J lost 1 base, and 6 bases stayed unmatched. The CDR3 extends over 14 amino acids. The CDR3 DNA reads TGTGCCAGTAGTAGGACAGGGGGATCCTACGAGCAGTACTTC. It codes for CASSRTGGSYEQYF.